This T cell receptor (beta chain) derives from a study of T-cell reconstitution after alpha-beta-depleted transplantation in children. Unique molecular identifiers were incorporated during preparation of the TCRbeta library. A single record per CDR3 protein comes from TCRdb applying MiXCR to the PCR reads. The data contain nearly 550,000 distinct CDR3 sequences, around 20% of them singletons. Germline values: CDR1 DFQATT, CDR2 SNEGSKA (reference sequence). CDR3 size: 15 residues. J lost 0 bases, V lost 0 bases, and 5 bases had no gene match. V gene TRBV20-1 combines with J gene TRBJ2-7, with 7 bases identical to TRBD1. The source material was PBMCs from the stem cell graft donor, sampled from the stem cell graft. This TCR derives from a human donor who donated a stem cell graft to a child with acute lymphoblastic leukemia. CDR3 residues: CSARDGGQPSYEQYF. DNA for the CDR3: TGCAGTGCTAGAGATGGGGGACAGCCCTCCTACGAGCAGTACTTC.